This entry lists 28 T cell receptor beta chains sequenced from one sample in a study of blood T cell repertoires in COVID-19. Assay used: immunoSEQ multiplex PCR; TCRdb lists only in-frame clones, some missing. This sample has under 450,000 clones; 90% to 95% occur once, and the top ten carry 0.8% to 0.9%. Sequencing input: PBMCs or T cells enriched from blood (not recorded which). The receptors originated from a woman aged 40 to 55 who had been exposed to COVID-19.

The chain combines TRBV27 with TRBJ2-1, with D possibly being TRBD2 (6 bases). With 6 bases removed from V and 2 bases from J, the gap between germline ends came to 14 bases. CDR3 size: 15 residues. Germline V gene data show CDR1 as MNHEY and CDR2 as SMNVEV (reference sequence). CDR3 sequence (DNA): TGTGCCAGCAGATCACCGGGACTGACCTACAATGAGCAGTTCTTC. Its translation is CASRSPGLTYNEQFF.

The chain is built from TRBV6-5 and TRBJ1-2; 8 bases align to TRBD1. J was trimmed by 8 bases and V by 2 bases; bases with no gene match: 7. This CDR3 region has 14 residues. Germline CDR1 MNHEY, CDR2 SVGAGI. The CDR3 region has the DNA TGTGCCAGCAGTTACCGACAGGGGATAGGGGGCTACACCTTC. This encodes CASSYRQGIGGYTF.

The chain joins TRBV27 to TRBJ2-5; weak D call: TRBD1 (6 bases). The CDR3 has 14 residues. Germline assignment: CDR1 MNHEY and CDR2 SMNVEV (reference sequence). Trimming stripped 6 bases from V and 4 bases from J, with 15 bases between. CDR3 sequence (DNA): TGTGCCAGCAGACTGTCAGGGGCCGGAGAGACCCAGTACTTC. This gives the protein CASRLSGAGETQYF.

This CDR3 reads CASRFRGSVTEAFF. CDR3 in DNA: TGTGCCAGTAGATTTCGGGGGTCGGTTACTGAAGCTTTCTTT. The V and J genes are TRBV19 and TRBJ1-1; D may be TRBD1 (5 bases). V lost 6 bases and J lost 5, with 16 bases in between. This CDR3 has 14 residues. CDR1 and CDR2 (germline): LNHDA, SQIVND (reference sequence).

The chain carries TRBV30 and TRBJ1-6; weak D call: TRBD1 (5 bases). V shed 2 bases and J shed 8 bases, with 13 bases lying between them. The length of the CDR3 is 14 residues. The germline CDR1 and CDR2 sequences are GTSNPN and SVGIG (reference sequence). The CDR3: CAWSRGGMDSPLHF. The CDR3 DNA reads as TGTGCCTGGAGTAGGGGCGGCATGGATTCACCCCTCCACTTT.

In this sample, this clone turned up a few times. The V and J genes are TRBV6-1 and TRBJ2-1; possible D gene TRBD1, 6 bases. The V end was cut by 1 base, the J end by 2 bases, with 12 bases between. This CDR3 is 16 amino acids long. Germline CDR1 reads MNHNS; CDR2 reads SASEGT. CDR3 protein: CASSEGEGGPYNEQFF. Here the CDR3 DNA reads TGTGCCAGCAGTGAAGGGGAAGGGGGTCCCTACAATGAGCAGTTCTTC.

Only one count was recorded for this clone. This chain uses TRBV11-2 with TRBJ1-3, with D possibly being TRBD1 (5 bases). The CDR3 totals 17 residues. Germline CDR1 reads SGHAT; CDR2 reads FQNNGV. V dropped 0 bases and J dropped 0 bases, with 12 bases sitting between them. The CDR3 DNA is TGTGCCAGCAGCTTAGAAGCAGGGCTGGACTCTGGAAACACCATATATTTT. Residues: CASSLEAGLDSGNTIYF.

The chain uses TRBV10-2 and TRBJ1-5; D gene ambiguous. CDR1 is WSHSY, CDR2 SAAADI, per germline. This CDR3 is built from 13 residues. V lost 5 bases to trimming and J lost 7 bases, with 12 bases between them. The CDR3 DNA follows: TGCGCCAGCAGTCCCCTCGGGAAACAGCCCCAGCATTTT. It translates to CASSPLGKQPQHF.

In the case of this clone: Other DNA sequences within the sample encode an identical CDR3. The chain couples TRBV7-3 to TRBJ2-2; D is unresolved. Germline V gene lookup returns CDR1 SGHTA and CDR2 FQGTGA. Trimming took 1 base from V and 6 from J, leaving 9 bases between them. This CDR3 comprises 14 residues. CDR3 protein: CASSLNLRSGELFF. CDR3 sequence (DNA): TGTGCCAGCAGCTTAAACTTGCGGTCCGGGGAGCTGTTTTTT.

Concerning this clone itself: A junction end diverges from the germline sequence, so it may reflect a read error. The chain employs TRBV6-5 and TRBJ1-2; D not resolved. The CDR3 has 12 amino acids. Germline V gene sequence: CDR1 MNHEY, CDR2 SVGAGI. For the CDR3, the DNA is TGTGCCAGCAGTTACTCTACCTCCGCACGGGTCTTC. Translated: CASSYSTSARVF.

This chain uses TRBV18 with TRBJ2-1, with 11 bases that match TRBD2. CDR1 and CDR2 (germline): KGHSH, LQKENI. CDR3 length: 19 residues. V shed 0 bases, J shed 12 bases, and the junction held 19 bases outside the gene matches. CDR3 bases: TGTGCCAGCTCACCACCTATGACTAGCGGGGCCTACAAAGCCCTATGGCAGTTCTTC. As protein: CASSPPMTSGAYKALWQFF.

The chain links TRBV7-9 to TRBJ1-2; 9 nucleotides align to TRBD1. With 2 bases clipped from V and 6 bases from J, the junction kept 10 bases outside the gene matches. The CDR3 has 16 amino acids. CDR1 is SEHNR, CDR2 FQNEAQ, per germline (reference sequence). CDR3 bases: TGTGCCAGCAGCTTATTTTGGGACAGGGATTTTGATGGCTACACCTTC. Translation: CASSLFWDRDFDGYTF.

The count of this clone is one. The same CDR3 arises from other DNA sequences in this sample as well. The chain employs TRBV5-1 and TRBJ2-1, with D possibly being TRBD1 (6 bases). Looked up from germline, CDR1 is SGHRS and CDR2 is YFSETQ. There are 14 residues in the CDR3. Trimming pared 2 bases from V and 4 bases from J, leaving 10 bases between. The CDR3 coding sequence is TGCGCCAGCAGCTTAGTAGGGGGTTACAATGAGCAGTTCTTC. Protein sequence: CASSLVGGYNEQFF.

This chain joins TRBV27 and TRBJ1-2; 7 bases are a match to TRBD1. Germline V gene lookup returns CDR1 MNHEY and CDR2 SMNVEV (reference sequence). This CDR3 is built from 13 residues. Unmatched junction bases numbered 2, after V lost 3 bases and J lost 4 bases. The chain's CDR3 is CASSFRDSYGYTF. As DNA, the CDR3 is TGTGCCAGCAGTTTCCGGGACAGCTATGGCTACACCTTC.

This chain links TRBV2 with TRBJ1-2; possibly TRBD1 for D (6 bases). The CDR3 sequence is 14 residues long. Germline CDR1 reads SNHLY; CDR2 reads FYNNEI. With 0 bases removed from V and 7 bases from J, the gap between germline ends came to 12 bases. The CDR3 DNA is TGTGCCAGCAGTGAAGCGGGGGCAGGGGCTGGCTACACCTTC. It translates to CASSEAGAGAGYTF.

The gene calls are TRBV7-9 and TRBJ1-4, with 7 bases aligning to TRBD1. The CDR3 is 17 residues long. The germline V gene encodes CDR1 SEHNR and CDR2 FQNEAQ (reference sequence). J gave up 4 bases and V 1 base, and 9 bases lay outside the gene matches. CDR3 sequence reads: CASSLERAGQLNEKLFF. The CDR3 nucleotides read TGTGCCAGCAGCTTAGAAAGGGCGGGACAGCTTAATGAAAAACTGTTTTTT.

This chain joins TRBV7-9 and TRBJ1-4; 8 bases are a match to TRBD1. The germline V gene encodes CDR1 SEHNR and CDR2 FQNEAQ (reference sequence). The CDR3 contains 16 residues. V shed 4 bases, J shed 8 bases, and the junction held 12 bases outside the gene matches. Here the CDR3 DNA reads TGTGCCAGCAGCTCTGTAGTCGGGACAGGAGGCGAAAAACTGTTTTTT. The encoded protein is CASSSVVGTGGEKLFF. The variable domain in full, with the rest retrieved from reference TRBV7-9 and TRBJ1-4, is DTGVSQNPRHKITKRGQNVTFRCDPISEHNRLYWYRQTLGQGPEFLTYFQNEAQLEKSRLLSDRFSAERPKGSFSTLEIQRTEQGDSAMYLCASSSVVGTGGEKLFFGSGTQLSVL.

The chain joins TRBV18 to TRBJ2-7; D perhaps matches TRBD2 (6 bases). The CDR3 loop spans 14 amino acids. V lost 2 bases to trimming and J lost 0 bases, with 8 bases between them. The V gene's germline CDR1 is KGHSH and CDR2 LQKENI. CDR3 in amino acids: CASSPYGSSYEQYF. CDR3 DNA sequence: TGTGCCAGCTCACCATACGGGAGCTCCTACGAGCAGTACTTC.

V and J are TRBV10-3 and TRBJ2-7; 12 bases are a match to TRBD2. The junction had 10 bases not matched to a gene; V was cut back by 0 bases and J by 7 bases. The CDR3 is 17 amino acids. In germline, CDR1 is ENHRY, CDR2 SYGVKD. The CDR3 DNA sequence: TGTGCCATCAGTGAGTCTGCTTGGAGACTAGCGGGGGATGAGCAGTACTTC. Translated, it gives CAISESAWRLAGDEQYF.

The rearrangement uses TRBV18 and TRBJ1-1; TRBD1 matches at 8 bases. Trimming took 3 bases from V and 3 from J; bases not matched to a gene: 9. There are 16 residues in the CDR3. Germline V CDR1 and CDR2: KGHSH, LQKENI. In nucleotides, the CDR3 is TGTGCCAGCTCACCGACCGCGCAGGGGGCGTACACTGAAGCTTTCTTT. This translates into CASSPTAQGAYTEAFF.

The chain recombines TRBV24-1 with TRBJ2-3, with D possibly matching TRBD1 (6 bases). The V end lost 5 bases, the J end lost 7 bases, and 12 bases lay between the germline ends. The CDR3 covers 13 residues. Germline CDR1 KGHDR, CDR2 SFDVKD. The CDR3 DNA is TGTGCCACCAGTGGGGCAGGGGCGAATACGCAGTATTTT. Protein product: CATSGAGANTQYF.

This clone was counted a few times. This chain joins TRBV28 and TRBJ1-6, with 9 bases that match TRBD1. Germline-derived CDR1 and CDR2 are MDHEN and SYDVKM. J lost 7 bases, V lost 6 bases, and 7 bases had no gene match. The CDR3 is made up of 15 amino acids. The CDR3 sequence: CASSPGDRENSPLHF. Here the CDR3 DNA reads TGTGCCAGCAGCCCAGGGGACAGGGAAAATTCACCCCTCCACTTT.

This chain links TRBV9 with TRBJ1-1, with unresolved D. CDR1 and CDR2 (germline): SGDLS, YYNGEE. Trimming removed 3 bases from V and 1 base from J, with 10 bases in between. The CDR3 totals 14 residues. Written as DNA, the CDR3 is TGTGCCAGCAGCGCTGCCGGGAAGAACACTGAAGCTTTCTTT. This codes for CASSAAGKNTEAFF.

This clone was counted between two and nine times. V and J are TRBV19 and TRBJ1-5, with D hard to call. Germline V CDR1 and CDR2: LNHDA, SQIVND (reference sequence). This CDR3 contains 18 residues. Trimming removed 3 bases from V and 1 base from J, with 19 bases in between. CDR3: CASSMGGKGGRSNQPQHF. CDR3 nucleotide sequence: TGTGCCAGTAGTATGGGAGGTAAGGGAGGTCGGAGCAATCAGCCCCAGCATTTT.

The gene calls are TRBV6-4 and TRBJ1-3; no clear D. This CDR3 spans 19 amino acids. Germline V gene lookup returns CDR1 MRHNA and CDR2 SNTAGT. The germline V and J ends were trimmed by 7 bases and 0 bases, with 25 bases remaining between them. CDR3 residues: CASTPRSRQRIPSGNTIYF. CDR3 in DNA: TGTGCCAGCACCCCCCGATCTCGGCAGCGCATTCCCTCTGGAAACACCATATATTTT.

The V and J genes are TRBV5-6 and TRBJ1-5, with a possible D match to TRBD1 (5 bases). From germline, CDR1 is SGHDT and CDR2 YYEEEE. CDR3 length: 15 amino acids. The V end was cut by 0 bases, the J end by 3 bases, with 10 bases between. CDR3 nucleotide sequence: TGTGCCAGCAGCTTGGCCGGGGGTGCCAATCAGCCCCAGCATTTT. As protein: CASSLAGGANQPQHF.

The rearrangement joins TRBV5-1 to TRBJ2-2, with 12 bases fitting TRBD1. With V trimmed by 4 bases and J by 2 bases, 3 bases remained unmatched. The length of the CDR3 is 16 residues. Germline V CDR1 and CDR2: SGHRS, YFSETQ. DNA of the CDR3: TGCGCCAGCAGCGCGGGACAGGGGGCAAACACCGGGGAGCTGTTTTTT. Protein product: CASSAGQGANTGELFF.

The chain uses TRBV5-8 and TRBJ1-4, with TRBD1 matching over 11 bases. After removal of 4 bases from V and 7 bases from J, the junction contained 6 bases not matched to a gene. The CDR3 length is 15 residues. Germline V gene sequence: CDR1 SGHTS, CDR2 YDEGEE. The DNA of the CDR3 is TGTGCCAGCAGCAAACAGGACAGGGGGCGTGAAAAACTGTTTTTT. Residues: CASSKQDRGREKLFF.